The 16 T cell receptor beta chains reported below all come from one sample, sequenced in a study of beta chain features in type 1 diabetes. These receptors have no known antigen. Study-wide results and caveats: TCRB CDR3s were moderately but significantly shorter in Type 1 diabetes patients in all four CD4+ subsets.

Every bit of the isolated RNA underwent reverse transcription, so sequencing read expressed TCRB transcripts. TCRdb's copy holds only in-frame clones and misses some; the assay was immunoSEQ multiplex PCR. This table has approximately 250,000 clones, roughly a tenth appearing once. The sample comprised naive CD4+ T cells from blood. The source is a young man with type 1 diabetes.

The V and J genes are TRBV5-1 and TRBJ2-7, with D tentatively TRBD1 (6 bases). CDR3 length equals 13 residues. V was shortened by 7 bases and J by 4 bases, with 15 bases between the two germline ends. The germline CDR1 and CDR2 sequences are SGHRS and YFSETQ. The CDR3 nucleotides are TGCGCCAGCCGGGACACTACTCTTTACGAGCAGTACTTC. It encodes CASRDTTLYEQYF. Filled out from reference TRBV5-1 and TRBJ2-7, the complete variable domain reads KAGVTQTPRYLIKTRGQQVTLSCSPISGHRSVSWYQQTPGQGLQFLFEYFSETQRNKGNFPGRFSGRQFSNSRSEMNVSTLELGDSALYLCASRDTTLYEQYFGPGTRLTVT.

This clone turned up a few times. The V call is TRBV7-3, the J call TRBJ2-5; tentative D call: TRBD1 (5 bases). This CDR3 has 16 amino acids. Trimming shortened V by 5 bases and J by 4 bases, and 20 bases separated the two germline ends. Per the germline V gene, CDR1 is SGHTA and CDR2 is FQGTGA. CDR3 in amino acids: CASSPKGARSRETQYF. CDR3 bases: TGTGCCAGCAGCCCCAAAGGGGCCCGGTCGAGAGAGACCCAGTACTTC.

This clone has more than one count but fewer than ten. The rearrangement joins TRBV4-2 to TRBJ1-2; D remains unclear. The CDR3 has 16 amino acids. Germline-derived CDR1 and CDR2 are LGHNA and YNFKEQ. Trimming cost V 0 bases and J 3 bases, with 14 bases left between them. CDR3 DNA: TGTGCCAGCAGCCAAGATGGGGAGGGCGCTCACTATGGCTACACCTTC. As protein: CASSQDGEGAHYGYTF.

This clone was detected a few times. The CDR3 is CASSYSGSGGRYEQYF. DNA of the CDR3: TGTGCCAGCAGTTACTCGGGTAGCGGGGGGCGGTACGAGCAGTACTTC. J is TRBJ2-7 and V is TRBV6-5; TRBD2 matches at 10 bases. Per the germline V gene, CDR1 is MNHEY and CDR2 is SVGAGI. With V trimmed by 0 bases and J by 4 bases, 6 bases remained unmatched. This CDR3 comprises 16 residues.

The V call is TRBV7-2, the J call TRBJ1-2, with a weak D call TRBD1 (6 bases). The CDR3 sequence is 13 residues long. Trimming stripped 5 bases from V and 4 bases from J, with 11 bases between. Germline CDR1 SGHTA, CDR2 FQGNSA. CDR3: CASSAKTGYGYTF. The DNA of the CDR3 is TGTGCCAGCAGCGCAAAGACAGGCTATGGCTACACCTTC.

The chain employs TRBV5-8 and TRBJ2-1; 7 nucleotides agree with TRBD2. With V trimmed by 2 bases and J by 7 bases, 12 bases remained unmatched. CDR1 and CDR2 (germline): SGHTS, YDEGEE. This CDR3 has 16 amino acids. The CDR3 nucleotides read TGTGCCAGCAGCTTCTCCACGGGGCGGGGGAAAAATGAGCAGTTCTTC. Amino acid sequence: CASSFSTGRGKNEQFF.

The sample holds a few counts of this clone. Written as DNA, the CDR3 is TGTGCCAGCAGTGGACAGGGGGCCGGAGAGACCCAGTACTTC. Translated, it gives CASSGQGAGETQYF. The genes are TRBV2 and TRBJ2-5; 10 nucleotides agree with TRBD1. The CDR3 has 14 residues. Germline assignment: CDR1 SNHLY and CDR2 FYNNEI. J was trimmed by 4 bases and V by 4 bases; bases with no gene match: 3.

J is TRBJ1-5 and V is TRBV7-2; D perhaps matches TRBD1 (5 bases). CDR3 length: 13 amino acids. The V end lost 0 bases, the J end lost 5 bases, and 5 bases lay between the germline ends. The germline V gene has CDR1 SGHTA and CDR2 FQGNSA. For the CDR3, the DNA is TGTGCCAGCAGCTTAGCCAGGGATCAGCCCCAGCATTTT. It yields the protein CASSLARDQPQHF.

The V and J genes are TRBV7-9 and TRBJ1-6; D gene uncertain. Germline CDR1 reads SEHNR; CDR2 reads FQNEAQ (reference sequence). This CDR3 spans 13 amino acids. Trimming stripped 1 base from V and 10 bases from J, with 8 bases between. CDR3: CASSLGLSSPLHF. As DNA, the CDR3 is TGTGCCAGCAGCTTAGGACTCAGCTCACCCCTCCACTTT.

This clone was picked up a small number of times. The CDR3 DNA reads TGTGCCAGCAGCTTCGGGACACTCAATCAGCCCCAGCATTTT. It codes for CASSFGTLNQPQHF. The J gene is TRBJ1-5, the V gene TRBV7-9, with D possibly TRBD1 on 6 matching bases. Germline V CDR1 and CDR2: SEHNR, FQNEAQ (reference sequence). The CDR3 is made up of 14 amino acids. Trimming removed 3 bases at V and 3 bases at J, with 9 bases between.

The gene calls are TRBV29-1 and TRBJ2-1, with 12 bases aligning to TRBD1. J was trimmed by 8 bases and V by 6 bases; bases with no gene match: 11. The germline gives CDR1 SQVTM, CDR2 ANQGSEA. The CDR3 contains 15 residues. The CDR3 loop is CSVGGGTGGRDEQFF. CDR3 nucleotide sequence: TGCAGCGTCGGGGGGGGGACAGGGGGCCGAGATGAGCAGTTCTTC.

The chain joins TRBV5-6 to TRBJ2-2; 7 nucleotides align to TRBD1. The CDR3 spans 14 residues. Trimming at V came to 6 bases and at J to 3 bases, leaving 5 bases not matched to a gene. Germline V gene sequence: CDR1 SGHDT, CDR2 YYEEEE. This CDR3 reads CASTETGYTGELFF. The CDR3 region has the DNA TGTGCCAGCACCGAGACAGGGTACACCGGGGAGCTGTTTTTT.

As regards this clone: One end of the junction varies from germline; a read error may be responsible. The chain has TRBV4-2 and TRBJ1-2; D possibly corresponds to TRBD1 (6 bases). CDR3 size: 14 residues. From germline, CDR1 is LGHNA and CDR2 YNFKEQ. CDR3 coding DNA: TGTGCCAGCAGCAAAGACAGGAACGGGGGGGGCTACACCTTC. Its protein product is CASSKDRNGGGYTF.

The chain is built from TRBV5-1 and TRBJ2-7; D may be TRBD2 (6 bases). Trimming took 2 bases from V and 6 from J, leaving 9 bases between them. The CDR3 totals 12 residues. Germline loops: CDR1 SGHRS, CDR2 YFSETQ. CDR3 loop: CASSFGSREQYF. The CDR3 region has the DNA TGCGCCAGCAGCTTCGGGAGCCGCGAGCAGTACTTC. Full variable domain (rest looked up from reference TRBV5-1 and TRBJ2-7): KAGVTQTPRYLIKTRGQQVTLSCSPISGHRSVSWYQQTPGQGLQFLFEYFSETQRNKGNFPGRFSGRQFSNSRSEMNVSTLELGDSALYLCASSFGSREQYFGPGTRLTVT.

V is TRBV5-1 and J is TRBJ2-5; 13 nucleotides line up with TRBD2. J gave up 3 bases and V 2 bases, and 4 bases lay outside the gene matches. In germline, CDR1 is SGHRS, CDR2 YFSETQ. The CDR3 has 16 residues. DNA of the CDR3: TGCGCCAGCAGCTTTGGGACTAGCGGGGTTAAAGAGACCCAGTACTTC. Amino acids: CASSFGTSGVKETQYF.

This chain connects TRBV4-1 to TRBJ1-2, with TRBD1 matching over 8 bases. The germline CDR1 and CDR2 sequences are MGHRA and YSYEKL. CDR3 length equals 16 residues. The junction had 7 bases not matched to a gene; V was cut back by 0 bases and J by 4 bases. The CDR3 coding sequence is TGCGCCAGCAGCCAAGATATCGGACAGGGACTCTATGGCTACACCTTC. It yields the protein CASSQDIGQGLYGYTF.